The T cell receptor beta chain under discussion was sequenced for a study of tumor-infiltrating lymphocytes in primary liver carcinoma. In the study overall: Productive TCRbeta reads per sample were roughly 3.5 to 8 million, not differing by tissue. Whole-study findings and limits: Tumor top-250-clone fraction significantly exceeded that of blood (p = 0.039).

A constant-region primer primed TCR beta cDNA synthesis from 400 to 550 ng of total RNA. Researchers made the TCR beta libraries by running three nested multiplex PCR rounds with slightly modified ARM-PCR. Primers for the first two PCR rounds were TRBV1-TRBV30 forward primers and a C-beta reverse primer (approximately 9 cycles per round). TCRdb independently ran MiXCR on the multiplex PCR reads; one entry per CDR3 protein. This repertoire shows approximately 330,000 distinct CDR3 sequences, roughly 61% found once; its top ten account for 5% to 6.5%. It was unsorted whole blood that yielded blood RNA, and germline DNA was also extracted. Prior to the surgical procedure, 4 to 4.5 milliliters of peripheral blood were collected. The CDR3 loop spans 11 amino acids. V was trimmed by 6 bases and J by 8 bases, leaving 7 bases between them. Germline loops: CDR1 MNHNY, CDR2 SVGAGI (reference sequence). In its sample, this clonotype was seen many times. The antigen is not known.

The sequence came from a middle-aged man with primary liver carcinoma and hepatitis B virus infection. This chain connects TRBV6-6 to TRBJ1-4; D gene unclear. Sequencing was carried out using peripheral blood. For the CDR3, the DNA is TGTGCCAGCAGGGGTCGGGAAAAACTGTTTTTT. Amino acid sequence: CASRGREKLFF.